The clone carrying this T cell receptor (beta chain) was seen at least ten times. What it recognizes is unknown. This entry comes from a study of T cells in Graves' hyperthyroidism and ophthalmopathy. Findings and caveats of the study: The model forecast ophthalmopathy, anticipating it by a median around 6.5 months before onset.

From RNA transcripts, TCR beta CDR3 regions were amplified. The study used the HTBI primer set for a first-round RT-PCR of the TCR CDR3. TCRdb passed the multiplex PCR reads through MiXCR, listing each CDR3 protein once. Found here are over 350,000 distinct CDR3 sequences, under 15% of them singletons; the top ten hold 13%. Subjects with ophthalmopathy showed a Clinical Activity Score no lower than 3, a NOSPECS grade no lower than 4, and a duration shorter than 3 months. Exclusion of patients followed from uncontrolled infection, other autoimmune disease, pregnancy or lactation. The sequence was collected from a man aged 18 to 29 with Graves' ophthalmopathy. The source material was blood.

CDR3 residues: CASSFPTSGGSYNEQFF. The CDR3 region has the DNA TGTGCCAGCAGTTTTCCCACTAGCGGGGGTTCCTACAATGAGCAGTTCTTC. This chain joins TRBV12-3 or TRBV12-4 and TRBJ2-1, with 11 nucleotides matching TRBD2. V lost 3 bases, J lost 1 base, and 5 bases stayed unmatched. The CDR3 spans 17 residues.